Listed below are T cell receptor beta chains from one sample, sequenced in a study of blood T cell repertoires in COVID-19. Only in-frame clones appear in the TCRdb table, and some are missing; sequencing was by immunoSEQ multiplex PCR. The repertoire includes over 110,000 clones, about 79% of them detected once, and approximately 10% sits in the top ten. The sample was peripheral blood. These receptors originate from a man in his 60s with active or convalescent COVID-19. Each CDR3 is given with its conserved first and last residue. The order of the fields is J gene, V gene, CDR3 protein.

TRBJ2-3,TRBV15,CATSRDFLVSGTDTQYF
TRBJ1-5,TRBV27,CASSPVGRSNQPQHF
TRBJ1-1,TRBV14,CATKGGDPRTEAFF
TRBJ2-5,TRBV6-5,CASSGGVWETQYF
TRBJ1-5,TRBV19,CASSRGGNQPQHF
TRBJ1-1,TRBV7-2,CASSLNTHGAGTEAFF
TRBJ1-5,TRBV19,CASSSQGWSNQPQHF
TRBJ1-5,TRBV11-2,CASSLVRGHQPQHF
TRBJ2-1,TRBV2,CATLGGSSSYNEQFF
TRBJ2-6,TRBV18,CASSPQGARKGGANVLTF
TRBJ1-4,TRBV11-2,CASSTITGFLEKLFF
TRBJ2-5,TRBV5-1,CASRSSGGKETQYF